The T cell receptor beta chain described here comes from a study of technical replicates of blood from a handful of donors. Germline V gives CDR1 LNHDA, CDR2 SQIVND (reference sequence). With V trimmed by 10 bases and J by 0 bases, 3 bases remained unmatched. The CDR3 is 13 residues long. Assay: immunoSEQ multiplex PCR; the TCRdb copy retains only in-frame clones and omits some. The sample lists tens of thousands of clones; about 87% were seen once. The V call is TRBV19, the J call TRBJ1-3, with 7 positions matching TRBD1. This clonotype was obtained from a human donor in good health. Some clones in this sample may be carry-over from other donors' samples. Sequencing was carried out using PBMCs. Written as DNA, the CDR3 is TGTGCCACCCGGGACAGCTCTGGAAACACCATATATTTT. It is translated as CATRDSSGNTIYF.